These T cell receptor beta chains were read from a single sample in a study of T cells in Graves' hyperthyroidism and ophthalmopathy. From the multiplex PCR reads, TCRdb called clonotypes with MiXCR, one entry per CDR3 protein. The sample includes nearly 600,000 distinct CDR3 sequences, 12% to 15% of them seen just once. The sample consisted of blood. The receptors here all came from a woman aged 18-29 years with Graves' ophthalmopathy. CDR3s include the opening cysteine and the closing phenylalanine or tryptophan. A D gene is named only where the DNA matches it firmly. Clone size is shown for a subset of rows, as once, few, many or a class of expanded clone.

TRBJ1-2,-,TRBV5-1,many,TGCGCCAGCAGCTTGGGGTTAGAGGATGGCTACACCTTC,CASSLGLEDGYTF
TRBJ2-7,-,TRBV5-4,-,TGTGCCAGCAGCCCGGGATTAGCGGTTCGGAATGAGCAGTACTTC,CASSPGLAVRNEQYF
TRBJ2-1,TRBD1,TRBV20-1,many,TGCAGTGCGCAGATACTCCGGGACAGGGCCTACAATGAGCAGTTCTTC,CSAQILRDRAYNEQFF
TRBJ2-3,TRBD1,TRBV18,many,TGTGCCAGCTCGATCGGGACAGGGGGAGCAGATACGCAGTATTTT,CASSIGTGGADTQYF
TRBJ2-3,TRBD2,TRBV20-1,many,TGCAGTGCCATGGATCTAGCGGGGACAGATACGCAGTATTTT,CSAMDLAGTDTQYF
TRBJ2-5,-,TRBV28,many,TGTGCCAGCAGTTTACTTCAAGAGACCCAGTACTTC,CASSLLQETQYF
TRBJ2-5,TRBD1,TRBV19,few,TGTGCCGCCGGACAGGGTGGAGAGACCCAGTACTTC,CAAGQGGETQYF
TRBJ2-1,-,TRBV7-9,many,TGTGCCAGCAGCCCTAGAACCCCCCTCGGCTCTGAGCAGTTCTTC,CASSPRTPLGSEQFF
TRBJ2-5,-,TRBV6-2/TRBV6-3,many,TGTGCCAGCAGTTACTCAGGATTTCAAGGAGAGACCCAGTACTTC,CASSYSGFQGETQYF
TRBJ2-5,TRBD2,TRBV24-1,few,TGTGCCACCAGTGACCTGCTGCGGACTAGCGGGAGTCGGCGTGAGACCCAGTACTTC,CATSDLLRTSGSRRETQYF
TRBJ2-1,-,TRBV6-2/TRBV6-3,many,TGTGCCAGCAGTTACTCGAGGGGGAGAGAGCAGTTCTTC,CASSYSRGREQFF
TRBJ2-1,-,TRBV9,-,TGTGCCAGCAGCCCCCGACTAGAACGCGAGCAGTTCTTC,CASSPRLEREQFF
TRBJ2-1,-,TRBV19,-,TGTGCCGGTAGTATTGGACAGTTCGGTGAGCAGTTCTTC,CAGSIGQFGEQFF
TRBJ2-3,TRBD2,TRBV7-2,-,TGTGCCAGCAGCTTAGCGTGGGGGGGTCCAGATACGCAGTATTTT,CASSLAWGGPDTQYF
TRBJ2-4,TRBD2,TRBV20-1,many,TGCAGTGCTGTAGCGGGTCTAGCCAAAAACATTCAGTACTTC,CSAVAGLAKNIQYF
TRBJ2-2,TRBD2,TRBV6-1,few,TGTGCCAGCAGTTTCCGGGAGGGCACCGGGGAGCTGTTTTTT,CASSFREGTGELFF
TRBJ2-6,-,TRBV2,many,TGTGCCAGCAGTGAAGGGGGTGGGGCCAACGTCCTGACTTTC,CASSEGGGANVLTF
TRBJ2-7,-,TRBV6-2/TRBV6-3,many,TGTGCCAGCCCAGGGCGGGGTAGCTCCTACGAGCAGTACTTC,CASPGRGSSYEQYF
TRBJ1-3,-,TRBV19,few,TGTGCCAGTAGCCGAGGGTTGGAAAACACCATATATTTT,CASSRGLENTIYF
TRBJ2-7,TRBD2,TRBV6-2/TRBV6-3,many,TGTGCCAGCACTATACGCGGGAGTCCGGGACTAGCGGGTTCCTACGAGCAGTACTTC,CASTIRGSPGLAGSYEQYF
TRBJ2-1,TRBD1,TRBV5-8,-,TGTGCCAGCAGCTTGGTAGGACAGGGTCTGTCCAATGAGCAGTTCTTC,CASSLVGQGLSNEQFF
TRBJ1-5,TRBD1,TRBV7-9,few,TGTGCCAGCTCCGGACAGGGGCATAGCAATCAGCCCCAGCATTTT,CASSGQGHSNQPQHF
TRBJ2-1,TRBD2,TRBV6-5,many,TGTGCCAGCAGTTACGGGGCGGGAGGGGAACCCTACAATGAGCAGTTCTTC,CASSYGAGGEPYNEQFF
TRBJ2-5,TRBD2,TRBV6-2/TRBV6-3,-,TGTGCCAGCAGTTACGCTCTAGCGGGAGAGGAAGAGACCCAGTACTTC,CASSYALAGEEETQYF
TRBJ2-1,TRBD2,TRBV27,many,TGTGCCAGCAGCACCGGGACTAGCGGGAGGGGGAATGAGCAGTTCTTC,CASSTGTSGRGNEQFF
TRBJ1-2,-,TRBV5-5,once,TGTGCCAGCGGCTTGGTGACAGATAACTATGGCTACACCTTC,CASGLVTDNYGYTF
TRBJ2-1,TRBD2,TRBV7-6,-,TGTGCCAGCAGCTCCCAACGCGGGAGGGCCGGTGAGCAGTTCTTC,CASSSQRGRAGEQFF
TRBJ1-6,-,TRBV27,-,TGTGCCAGCAGTTTATTGGGAGGGTCCTATAATTCACCCCTCCACTTT,CASSLLGGSYNSPLHF
TRBJ1-1,-,TRBV6-1,many,TGTGCCAGCAGTGAGGAGGGGGGGGCTGAAGCTTTCTTT,CASSEEGGAEAFF
TRBJ1-1,TRBD1,TRBV30,-,TGTGCCTGGACCGGACAGGGATACACTGAAGCTTTCTTT,CAWTGQGYTEAFF
TRBJ1-5,TRBD1,TRBV2,many,TGTGCCAGCCGGGACAGCTACAATCAGCCCCAGCATTTT,CASRDSYNQPQHF
TRBJ2-3,-,TRBV12-3/TRBV12-4,many,TGTGCCAGCAGTTCCCCGGAAGGTGTAACCACAGATACGCAGTATTTT,CASSSPEGVTTDTQYF
TRBJ2-3,TRBD2,TRBV20-1,many,TGCAGTGCTAGAGGCCGAACTAGCGGGAAGGGGACAGATACGCAGTATTTT,CSARGRTSGKGTDTQYF
TRBJ1-1,TRBD1,TRBV7-2,many,TGTGCCAGCAGCTCGGAGGACAGGGGCGAGGCTGAAGCTTTCTTT,CASSSEDRGEAEAFF
TRBJ1-1,-,TRBV2,many,TGTGCCAGCAGTGAAGTAGGGAACACTGAAGCTTTCTTT,CASSEVGNTEAFF
TRBJ2-1,TRBD2,TRBV3-1,many,TGTGCCAGCAGCCCCAGGACTAGTTTCTATGAGCAGTTCTTC,CASSPRTSFYEQFF
TRBJ1-1,TRBD1,TRBV10-3,many,TGTGCCATCAGTGAGGGCAGGGGGGGCACTGAAGCTTTCTTT,CAISEGRGGTEAFF
TRBJ1-2,-,TRBV3-2,-,TGTGCCAGCAGCCAAGATAAAGGGGGCTCGTATGGCTACACCTTC,CASSQDKGGSYGYTF
TRBJ1-6,TRBD1,TRBV19,few,TGTGCCAGTAGTACAAGACAGGGGGCAGGTTCACCCCTCCACTTT,CASSTRQGAGSPLHF
TRBJ2-3,TRBD2,TRBV12-3/TRBV12-4,many,TGTGCCAGCAATCTTAGCGGGAGGAGGACAGATACGCAGTATTTT,CASNLSGRRTDTQYF
TRBJ2-4,TRBD1,TRBV29-1,many,TGCAGCGTTGAAGATGACAGGGATGAAAACATTCAGTACTTC,CSVEDDRDENIQYF
TRBJ1-1,-,TRBV27,many,TGTGCCAGCAGTTTCGGGCAGGGCATGAACACTGAAGCTTTCTTT,CASSFGQGMNTEAFF
TRBJ2-7,TRBD1,TRBV9,-,TGTGCCAGCAGCGTAGGAGTCGGGACAGGGGTTTACGAGCAGTACTTC,CASSVGVGTGVYEQYF
TRBJ2-7,-,TRBV4-1,-,TGCGCCAGCAGCCAAGCGGGGTGGCGGGACCAAAGCTACGAGCAGTACTTC,CASSQAGWRDQSYEQYF
TRBJ2-5,TRBD2,TRBV5-6,-,TGTGCCAGCAGCTTGGGGCGGGAGAGGAGGCAAGAGACCCAGTACTTC,CASSLGRERRQETQYF
TRBJ2-1,-,TRBV6-6,few,TGTGCCAGCAGTTACTCAGTAAACTCCTACAATGAGCAGTTCTTC,CASSYSVNSYNEQFF
TRBJ2-1,-,TRBV7-6,many,TGTGCCAGCAGCTTAGCGCTCCCCGGTTCCTACAATGAGCAGTTCTTC,CASSLALPGSYNEQFF
TRBJ1-2,-,TRBV7-2,many,TGTGCCAGCAGCTTTCACACCGCCGTCTCCTATGGCTACACCTTC,CASSFHTAVSYGYTF
TRBJ1-3,-,TRBV20-1,-,TGCAGTGCTAGGGGTACTCCCTGGAACACCATATATTTT,CSARGTPWNTIYF
TRBJ2-2,-,TRBV18,-,TGTGCCAGCTCACTCCTGGACAGTACGAACACCGGGGAGCTGTTTTTT,CASSLLDSTNTGELFF
TRBJ1-4,-,TRBV12-5,few,TGTGCTAGTGGTTTGGTAATAAGGGGTGAGGATGAAAAACTGTTTTTT,CASGLVIRGEDEKLFF
TRBJ1-1,TRBD1,TRBV20-1,-,TGCAGTGCTAGGGATCTACAGGGGACTTACACTGAAGCTTTCTTT,CSARDLQGTYTEAFF
TRBJ2-2,-,TRBV4-1,few,TGCGCCAGCAGCCAAGGGCTGCGTTGGCAAACGAACACCGGGGAGCTGTTTTTT,CASSQGLRWQTNTGELFF
TRBJ2-1,-,TRBV4-2,few,TGTGCCAGCAGCCAAGGTATCCAAGGGGGGCACTACAATGAGCAGTTCTTC,CASSQGIQGGHYNEQFF
TRBJ1-2,-,TRBV5-5,few,TGTGCCAGCAGCATAGGACAGCTTGGCGTCACCTTC,CASSIGQLGVTF
TRBJ1-2,-,TRBV30,many,TGTGCCTACGTCCAAGGTTCTAACTATGGCTACACCTTC,CAYVQGSNYGYTF